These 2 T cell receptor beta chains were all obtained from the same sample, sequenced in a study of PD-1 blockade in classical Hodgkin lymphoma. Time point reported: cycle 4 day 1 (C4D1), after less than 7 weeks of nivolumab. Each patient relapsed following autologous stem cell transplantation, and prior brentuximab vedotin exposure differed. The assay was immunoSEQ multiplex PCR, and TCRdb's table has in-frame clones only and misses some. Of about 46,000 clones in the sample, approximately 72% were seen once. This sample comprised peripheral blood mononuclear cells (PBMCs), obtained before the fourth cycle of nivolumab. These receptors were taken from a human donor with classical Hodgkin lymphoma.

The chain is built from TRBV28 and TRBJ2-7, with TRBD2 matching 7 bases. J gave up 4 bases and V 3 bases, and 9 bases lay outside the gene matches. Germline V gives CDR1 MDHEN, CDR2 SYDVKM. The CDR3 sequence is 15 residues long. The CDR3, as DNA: TGTGCCAGCAGTTTTCTGGCGGGAGTCTTTTACGAGCAGTACTTC. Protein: CASSFLAGVFYEQYF.

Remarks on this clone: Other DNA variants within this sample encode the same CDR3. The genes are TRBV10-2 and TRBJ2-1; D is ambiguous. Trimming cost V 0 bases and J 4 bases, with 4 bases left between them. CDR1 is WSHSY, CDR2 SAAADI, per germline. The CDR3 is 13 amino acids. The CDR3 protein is CASSESGYNEQFF. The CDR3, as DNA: TGCGCCAGCAGTGAGTCGGGATACAATGAGCAGTTCTTC.